Listed here is a single T cell receptor (beta chain). Its matching antigen is unknown. Every bit of the isolated RNA underwent reverse transcription, so sequencing read expressed TCRB transcripts. The data were produced by immunoSEQ multiplex PCR, yet TCRdb's version contains in-frame clones alone and is incomplete. The data contain roughly 150,000 clones, 7% to 9% of them singletons. The record originates from a study of beta chain features in type 1 diabetes. Study results and limitations: Type 1 diabetes patients had moderately but significantly shorter TCRB CDR3s in all four CD4+ subsets.

Germline V gene lookup returns CDR1 MDHEN and CDR2 SYDVKM. The junction had 7 bases not matched to a gene; V was cut back by 2 bases and J by 15 bases. The CDR3 is 12 residues long. This chain uses TRBV28 with TRBJ2-1; 7 positions match TRBD1. The clonotype originates from a man between 18 and 35 years old with type 1 diabetes. The sequenced material came from central memory CD4+ T cells from blood. The CDR3 DNA reads as TGTGCCAGCAGTTTAGACAGGGAAGAGTGGTTCTTC. Protein sequence: CASSLDREEWFF.